The source of this T cell receptor (beta chain) is a study of OX40 agonist ivuxolimab in advanced cancers. Study context: Patients were treated with ivuxolimab, an agonistic anti-OX40 (CD134) antibody. Three patients, one with hepatocellular carcinoma and two with cutaneous melanoma, achieved partial responses.

Note on this clone: The antigen remains unidentified.

Profiled with immunoSEQ multiplex PCR; TCRdb holds only in-frame clones, not every one. The repertoire holds 55,000 to 65,000 clones, with around 93% as singletons. Germline lookup yields CDR1 SGHAT and CDR2 FQNNGV. Trimming took 6 bases from V and 2 from J; bases not matched to a gene: 11. CDR3 length: 18 amino acids. Study-level points and caveats: Those patients achieving a partial response at 0.1-3.0 mg/kg showed among the lowest clonal expansion.

The J gene is TRBJ2-4, the V gene TRBV11-2; the match to TRBD2 covers 12 bases. The material sequenced was CD4+ or CD8+ T cells sorted from blood, taken in a trial of the OX40 agonist ivuxolimab. The TCR originated in an adult with an advanced solid tumor such as melanoma, head and neck, liver or kidney cancer. The CDR3 nucleotides read TGTGCCAGCAGATCCAACCCCCTAGCGGGAGGGTCCAAAAACATTCAGTACTTC. Protein: CASRSNPLAGGSKNIQYF.